These 2 T cell receptor beta chains originate from one sample sequenced in a study of T cell responses to AZD1222 COVID-19 vaccine. Assay used: immunoSEQ multiplex PCR; TCRdb lists only in-frame clones, some missing. The sample shows around 150,000 clones, roughly 93% of them seen only once. Sequencing used peripheral blood, obtained 28 days after the second AZD1222 dose. These receptors all stem from an adult who received the AZD1222 COVID-19 vaccine.

This chain joins TRBV11-2 and TRBJ1-1; 7 bases are a match to TRBD1. This CDR3 spans 15 amino acids. The germline CDR1 and CDR2 sequences are SGHAT and FQNNGV. V gave up 0 bases and J gave up 4 bases; unmatched junction bases: 5. CDR3 DNA sequence: TGTGCCAGCAGCTTAGATCCCAGGGGGGGCACTGAAGCTTTCTTT. Its translation: CASSLDPRGGTEAFF.

This chain connects TRBV7-9 to TRBJ1-3; 9 bases are a match to TRBD1. The germline V gene has CDR1 SEHNR and CDR2 FQNEAQ (reference sequence). The CDR3 runs to 14 residues. V gave up 10 bases and J gave up 0 bases; unmatched junction bases: 4. This chain's CDR3 is CATTGGGSGNTIYF. The DNA of the CDR3 is TGTGCCACCACAGGGGGCGGCTCTGGAAACACCATATATTTT.